This is a list of T cell receptor beta chains from one sample in a study of blood T cell repertoires in COVID-19. TCRdb keeps only in-frame clones here, not all; method: immunoSEQ multiplex PCR. The sample contains fewer than 300,000 clones, around 89% of which appear only once. Sequenced input: peripheral blood. The origin of the receptors is a young man with acute or convalescent COVID-19. Each CDR3 is given with its conserved first and last residue. The D gene is left open where the match is weak. Clone size is shown for a subset of rows, as once, few, many or a class of expanded clone.

V: TRBV6-5; D: .; size: .; J: TRBJ2-5; CDR3: CASIPGAISQETQYF; DNA: TGTGCCAGCATTCCAGGGGCAATATCCCAAGAGACCCAGTACTTC
V: TRBV28; D: .; size: .; J: TRBJ1-5; CDR3: CASGGRDQPQHF; DNA: TGTGCCAGTGGAGGTCGGGATCAGCCCCAGCATTTT
V: TRBV30; D: TRBD2; size: once; J: TRBJ2-3; CDR3: CAWSSTSPNTQYF; DNA: TGTGCCTGGAGCTCGACTAGCCCCAATACGCAGTATTTT
V: TRBV19; D: .; size: .; J: TRBJ2-3; CDR3: CASSPFGLDTQYF; DNA: TGTGCCAGTAGTCCTTTCGGGTTGGATACGCAGTATTTT
V: TRBV5-6; D: .; size: once; J: TRBJ2-1; CDR3: CASSSLGDIGQFF; DNA: TGTGCCAGCAGCTCATTAGGGGATATTGGGCAGTTCTTC
V: TRBV28; D: TRBD1; size: few; J: TRBJ2-7; CDR3: CASSRTGQGNYEQYF; DNA: TGTGCCAGCAGCCGAACCGGACAGGGGAACTACGAGCAGTACTTC
V: TRBV18; D: .; size: once; J: TRBJ2-6; CDR3: CASSPPGVGANVLTF; DNA: TGTGCCAGCTCACCACCAGGGGTCGGGGCCAACGTCCTGACTTTC
V: TRBV7-3; D: .; size: .; J: TRBJ1-1; CDR3: CASSVKADTEAFF; DNA: TGTGCCAGCAGCGTAAAAGCGGACACTGAAGCTTTCTTT
V: TRBV5-1; D: .; size: .; J: TRBJ1-1; CDR3: CASSPGGYKAEAFF; DNA: TGCGCCAGCAGCCCCGGGGGATACAAGGCTGAAGCTTTCTTT
V: TRBV7-9; D: .; size: once; J: TRBJ2-2; CDR3: CASSPWTANTGELFF; DNA: TGTGCCAGCAGCCCCTGGACAGCTAACACCGGGGAGCTGTTTTTT
V: TRBV18; D: TRBD1; size: .; J: TRBJ2-3; CDR3: CASSRLNGQGTDTQYF; DNA: TGTGCCAGCTCACGGCTGAACGGACAGGGCACAGATACGCAGTATTTT
V: TRBV6-5; D: .; size: .; J: TRBJ2-7; CDR3: CASSRDRSYEQYF; DNA: TGTGCCAGCAGTCGCGACAGATCCTACGAGCAGTACTTC
V: TRBV3-1/TRBV3-2; D: TRBD1; size: .; J: TRBJ2-7; CDR3: CASTFRGTGPYEQYF; DNA: TGTGCCAGCACCTTCAGAGGGACAGGCCCATACGAGCAGTACTTC
V: TRBV7-2; D: .; size: .; J: TRBJ1-4; CDR3: CASSGQVATNEKLFF; DNA: TGTGCCAGCAGCGGTCAGGTCGCAACTAATGAAAAACTGTTTTTT
V: TRBV28; D: TRBD1; size: .; J: TRBJ2-7; CDR3: CASNTGDIYEQYF; DNA: TGTGCCAGTAATACAGGGGACATATACGAGCAGTACTTC
V: TRBV10-3; D: TRBD1; size: once; J: TRBJ2-1; CDR3: CAISERTGVRNEQFF; DNA: TGTGCCATCAGTGAACGGACAGGGGTTCGCAATGAGCAGTTCTTC
V: TRBV18; D: TRBD1; size: .; J: TRBJ1-4; CDR3: CASSPPYDRAEEKLFF; DNA: TGTGCCAGCTCACCTCCTTATGACAGGGCTGAGGAAAAACTGTTTTTT
V: TRBV5-6; D: TRBD1; size: .; J: TRBJ1-5; CDR3: CASSRRRTGGNQPQHF; DNA: TGTGCCAGCAGTCGTCGGAGGACAGGGGGGAATCAGCCCCAGCATTTT
V: TRBV9; D: .; size: once; J: TRBJ2-1; CDR3: CASSVRRVAFTEQFF; DNA: TGTGCCAGCAGCGTACGGCGGGTTGCCTTCACGGAGCAGTTCTTC
V: TRBV11-2; D: TRBD1; size: once; J: TRBJ1-1; CDR3: CASSPRQGLGTEAFF; DNA: TGTGCCAGCAGCCCACGACAGGGATTGGGGACTGAAGCTTTCTTT
V: TRBV20-1; D: .; size: .; J: TRBJ1-2; CDR3: CSARDTLLPTF; DNA: TGCAGTGCTAGGGACACCCTTTTGCCCACCTTC
V: TRBV5-1; D: .; size: .; J: TRBJ1-1; CDR3: CASSFSGGTEAFF; DNA: TGCGCCAGCAGCTTCTCGGGTGGGACTGAAGCTTTCTTT
V: TRBV5-1; D: TRBD1; size: once; J: TRBJ1-2; CDR3: CASSLGQGAKGYTF; DNA: TGCGCCAGCAGCTTGGGGCAGGGGGCTAAGGGCTACACCTTC
V: TRBV7-2; D: .; size: .; J: TRBJ2-1; CDR3: CASSLGIGLLEQFF; DNA: TGTGCCAGCAGCCTCGGGATCGGGCTTCTTGAGCAGTTCTTC
V: TRBV19; D: .; size: .; J: TRBJ1-6; CDR3: CASTPNPGSNSPLHF; DNA: TGTGCCAGTACCCCCAATCCAGGGTCGAATTCACCCCTCCACTTT
V: TRBV10-3; D: TRBD2; size: .; J: TRBJ2-7; CDR3: CAISGTSGKNTYEQYF; DNA: TGTGCCATCAGTGGGACTAGCGGGAAAAATACCTACGAGCAGTACTTC
V: TRBV6-5; D: .; size: .; J: TRBJ2-7; CDR3: CAIGVTRFYEQYF; DNA: TGTGCCATCGGGGTTACTCGCTTCTACGAGCAGTACTTC
V: TRBV29-1; D: TRBD1; size: .; J: TRBJ1-1; CDR3: CSVGQMNTEAFF; DNA: TGCAGCGTGGGACAGATGAACACTGAAGCTTTCTTT
V: TRBV28; D: .; size: once; J: TRBJ2-4; CDR3: CASTPWRGSVKNIQYF; DNA: TGTGCCAGCACCCCCTGGCGGGGCTCTGTCAAAAACATTCAGTACTTC
V: TRBV28; D: TRBD2; size: .; J: TRBJ2-7; CDR3: CATITGTSGYEQYF; DNA: TGTGCCACCATAACCGGGACTAGCGGCTACGAGCAGTACTTC
V: TRBV19; D: .; size: .; J: TRBJ1-3; CDR3: CASSIGGVSSGNTIYF; DNA: TGTGCCAGTAGTATAGGGGGCGTGAGCTCTGGAAACACCATATATTTT